Listed here are 28 T cell receptor beta chains from one sample, sequenced in a study of radiation and T cells in renal cell carcinoma. Generated by immunoSEQ multiplex PCR, the TCRdb table keeps only in-frame clones and is missing some. The table includes roughly 49,000 clones, 75% to 85% detected once. Time point of the sample: blood 2 weeks post-SBRT. The treatment is: 15 Gy SBRT to primary tumor, nephrectomy 4 weeks later. The source material was blood, sampled from a patient whose treatment included radiotherapy and nephrectomy. The receptor set was obtained from a woman in her 70s with renal cell carcinoma.

The V call is TRBV7-2, the J call TRBJ1-4; D unclear. Trimming cost V 4 bases and J 3 bases, with 6 bases left between them. Germline CDR1 is SGHTA and CDR2 is FQGNSA. CDR3 size: 13 residues. The chain's CDR3 is CASSWVSNEKLFF. In DNA, the CDR3 is TGTGCCAGCAGCTGGGTCTCTAATGAAAAACTGTTTTTT.

The chain carries TRBV5-1 and TRBJ2-3; 9 bases agree with TRBD2. Unmatched junction bases numbered 11, after V lost 7 bases and J lost 2 bases. CDR1 is SGHRS, CDR2 YFSETQ, per germline. This CDR3 contains 16 residues. In DNA, the CDR3 is TGCGCCAGCTCTGTAGCGGGAGAATGGAACACAGATACGCAGTATTTT. Its protein is CASSVAGEWNTDTQYF.

The chain links TRBV4-1 to TRBJ2-2, with unresolved D. The CDR3 length is 15 residues. In germline, CDR1 is MGHRA, CDR2 YSYEKL. V shed 1 base and J shed 4 bases, with 10 bases lying between them. The CDR3 region is CASSQVLLATGELFF. The CDR3 DNA reads as TGCGCCAGCAGCCAAGTCCTTTTAGCCACCGGGGAGCTGTTTTTT.

The chain carries TRBV18 and TRBJ2-4; D remains ambiguous. This CDR3 has 15 residues. Germline CDR1 reads KGHSH; CDR2 reads LQKENI. Trimming pared 0 bases from V and 0 bases from J, leaving 6 bases between. The CDR3 spells CASSPPSLAKNIQYF. CDR3 bases: TGTGCCAGCTCACCACCAAGCCTAGCCAAAAACATTCAGTACTTC.

The chain recombines TRBV7-2 with TRBJ1-2; 8 nucleotides agree with TRBD1. The V segment lost 1 base and the J segment 8 bases; nucleotides outside the gene matches: 3. CDR1 is SGHTA and CDR2 is FQGNSA in the germline V gene. The CDR3 runs 13 residues. The CDR3 sequence: CASSLGTGRGYTF. CDR3 nucleotide sequence: TGTGCCAGCAGCTTAGGGACAGGGCGAGGCTACACCTTC.

The chain joins TRBV30 to TRBJ2-7; 8 positions agree with TRBD1. V gave up 5 bases and J gave up 2 bases; unmatched junction bases: 8. CDR1 is GTSNPN, CDR2 SVGIG, per germline (reference sequence). The CDR3 length is 14 residues. This CDR3 reads CAWERAGGPYEQYF. CDR3 DNA: TGTGCCTGGGAGAGGGCAGGGGGCCCCTACGAGCAGTACTTC.

J is TRBJ2-7 and V is TRBV5-4, with D tentatively TRBD1 (6 bases). Trimming removed 5 bases at V and 7 bases at J, with 16 bases between. Germline-derived CDR1 and CDR2 are SGHNT and YYREEE (reference sequence). The CDR3 contains 13 residues. CDR3 amino acids: CASRAGTQGEQYF. The CDR3 DNA reads as TGTGCCAGCAGAGCCGGGACGCAGGGGGAGCAGTACTTC.

The table lists this clone with a count of one. This chain joins TRBV2 and TRBJ2-6, with 9 bases aligning to TRBD2. Germline values: CDR1 SNHLY, CDR2 FYNNEI. Trimming took 7 bases from V and 0 from J; bases not matched to a gene: 10. The CDR3 extends over 18 amino acids. In nucleotides, the CDR3 is TGTGCCAGCAAACCTCGTCTAGCGGGGTTCTCTGGGGCCAACGTCCTGACTTTC. Residues: CASKPRLAGFSGANVLTF.

V usage is TRBV7-9 and J usage is TRBJ1-2; 9 nucleotides match TRBD1. V gave up 5 bases and J gave up 6 bases; unmatched junction bases: 1. This CDR3 region has 12 residues. Germline lookup yields CDR1 SEHNR and CDR2 FQNEAQ (reference sequence). CDR3 amino acids: CASSRDRDGYTF. Here the CDR3 DNA reads TGTGCCAGCAGCCGGGACAGGGATGGCTACACCTTC.

The chain uses TRBV19 and TRBJ2-1; D might be TRBD1 (6 bases). Germline V gene sequence: CDR1 LNHDA, CDR2 SQIVND (reference sequence). Trimming took off 3 bases at V and 2 bases at J, with 11 bases between the two ends. The CDR3 covers 15 residues. This CDR3 reads CASSILQGTYNEQFF. The DNA for the CDR3 is TGTGCCAGTAGTATCTTACAGGGAACCTACAATGAGCAGTTCTTC.

This clone was detected once. The chain has TRBV14 and TRBJ1-6; D gene unclear. Looked up from germline, CDR1 is SGHDN and CDR2 is FVKESK. There are 15 residues in the CDR3. V gave up 4 bases and J gave up 5 bases, with 12 bases separating them. DNA for the CDR3: TGTGCCAGCAGCCTCGACACTGTTCATAATTCACCCCTCCACTTT. This translates into CASSLDTVHNSPLHF. The variable domain in full, with the rest retrieved from reference TRBV14 and TRBJ1-6, is EAGVTQFPSHSVIEKGQTVTLRCDPISGHDNLYWYRRVMGKEIKFLLHFVKESKQDESGMPNNRFLAERTGGTYSTLKVQPAELEDSGVYFCASSLDTVHNSPLHFGNGTRLTVT.

The V call is TRBV5-5, the J call TRBJ1-4; D gene ambiguous. CDR1 and CDR2 from the germline V gene are SGHKS and YYEKEE (reference sequence). V shed 0 bases and J shed 6 bases, with 15 bases lying between them. This CDR3 spans 16 amino acids. DNA for the CDR3: TGTGCCAGCAGCTTGGAACGGATCAGAGGTTATGAAAAACTGTTTTTT. This codes for CASSLERIRGYEKLFF.

This rearrangement joins TRBV5-4 to TRBJ2-1; weak D call: TRBD2 (5 bases). CDR3 size: 15 residues. Trimming took off 0 bases at V and 8 bases at J, with 15 bases between the two ends. Germline values: CDR1 SGHNT, CDR2 YYREEE (reference sequence). For the CDR3, the DNA is TGTGCCAGCAGCTTGGATCCCGCGACTACGGATGAGCAGTTCTTC. It encodes CASSLDPATTDEQFF.

The chain joins TRBV10-3 to TRBJ2-2, with TRBD2 as a possible D gene (6 bases). CDR3 length equals 16 residues. CDR1 and CDR2 from the germline V gene are ENHRY and SYGVKD. The germline V and J ends were trimmed by 0 bases and 4 bases, with 12 bases remaining between them. CDR3 coding DNA: TGTGCCATCAGTGAGTCGGACTATTCGAGCACCGGGGAGCTGTTTTTT. It codes for CAISESDYSSTGELFF.

The chain uses TRBV9 and TRBJ2-2, with unresolved D. The CDR3 length is 15 residues. V was trimmed by 2 bases and J by 6 bases, leaving 14 bases between them. The germline V gene encodes CDR1 SGDLS and CDR2 YYNGEE. The CDR3 nucleotides read TGTGCCAGCAGCGTTCGAGCAACCCCCGCCGGGGAGCTGTTTTTT. It codes for CASSVRATPAGELFF.

This chain joins TRBV6-6 and TRBJ1-2, with a weak D call TRBD1 (5 bases). Trimming stripped 7 bases from V and 1 base from J, with 10 bases between. Germline V gene sequence: CDR1 MNHNY, CDR2 SVGAGI (reference sequence). The CDR3 extends over 13 amino acids. The CDR3 protein is CASIPGVNYGYTF. CDR3 bases: TGTGCCAGCATCCCGGGGGTTAACTATGGCTACACCTTC.

The rearrangement links TRBV19 to TRBJ2-5; 7 positions match TRBD2. The V gene end was trimmed by 7 bases and the J gene end by 3 bases; junction bases not matched to a gene: 5. The CDR3 spans 13 residues. Germline-derived CDR1 and CDR2 are LNHDA and SQIVND (reference sequence). CDR3 bases: TGTGCCAGTACAGGACTAGGGGAAGAGACCCAGTACTTC. It yields the protein CASTGLGEETQYF.

This chain joins TRBV4-2 and TRBJ2-7, with 7 bases aligning to TRBD2. This CDR3 is built from 15 residues. Germline V CDR1 and CDR2: LGHNA, YNFKEQ. After removal of 2 bases from V and 0 bases from J, the junction contained 4 bases not matched to a gene. The CDR3 region is CASSQLTSRSYEQYF. Written as DNA, the CDR3 is TGTGCCAGCAGCCAACTGACTAGCCGCTCCTACGAGCAGTACTTC.

This clone was recorded only once. This chain joins TRBV21-1 and TRBJ2-5; the DNA was not compared with TRBD2, the D call given in the table. TRBV21-1 is classified as a pseudogene. The CDR3 is 18 amino acids. CDR3 protein: CASSKAYGLAGGQETQYF. CDR3 DNA: TGTGCCAGCAGCAAAGCATACGGACTAGCGGGGGGTCAAGAGACCCAGTACTTC.

The chain employs TRBV5-4 and TRBJ1-6, with 12 positions matching TRBD1. The V segment lost 4 bases and the J segment 7 bases; nucleotides outside the gene matches: 3. Germline lookup yields CDR1 SGHNT and CDR2 YYREEE (reference sequence). This CDR3 has 15 residues. CDR3 in amino acids: CASSGTGGSNSPLHF. The CDR3 DNA reads as TGTGCCAGCAGCGGGACAGGGGGCTCAAATTCACCCCTCCACTTT.

The chain is built from TRBV5-1 and TRBJ2-5; D unclear. V shed 2 bases and J shed 3 bases, with 8 bases lying between them. Germline V gene sequence: CDR1 SGHRS, CDR2 YFSETQ. CDR3 size: 13 residues. The CDR3 DNA is TGCGCCAGCAGCTTCTTGGCAGAAGAGACCCAGTACTTC. Protein sequence: CASSFLAEETQYF.

The chain combines TRBV5-1 with TRBJ2-7, with 7 positions matching TRBD1. Unmatched junction bases numbered 5, after V lost 4 bases and J lost 4 bases. Germline CDR1 reads SGHRS; CDR2 reads YFSETQ. This CDR3 has 13 amino acids. CDR3 loop: CASSPQGEYEQYF. In DNA, the CDR3 is TGCGCCAGCAGCCCCCAGGGGGAATACGAGCAGTACTTC.

The rearrangement joins TRBV7-2 to TRBJ2-5, with TRBD2 as a possible D gene (6 bases). The CDR3 contains 17 residues. V lost 1 base and J lost 5, with 20 bases in between. CDR1 and CDR2 from the germline V gene are SGHTA and FQGNSA. CDR3 in DNA: TGTGCCAGCAGCTTAGGCACGTTGGGAGCGGGTAGGGAGACCCAGTACTTC. It is translated as CASSLGTLGAGRETQYF. The whole variable domain, remainder taken from reference TRBV7-2 and TRBJ2-5, is GAGVSQSPSNKVTEKGKDVELRCDPISGHTALYWYRQSLGQGLEFLIYFQGNSAPDKSGLPSDRFSAERTGGSVSTLTIQRTQQEDSAVYLCASSLGTLGAGRETQYFGPGTRLLVL.

This clone was seen a single time. This chain connects TRBV30 to TRBJ1-2; D ambiguous. Trimming shortened V by 2 bases and J by 3 bases, and 7 bases separated the two germline ends. CDR1 is GTSNPN and CDR2 is SVGIG in the germline V gene (reference sequence). This CDR3 is built from 12 residues. This CDR3 reads CAWSLRDYGYTF. The DNA of the CDR3 is TGTGCCTGGAGTCTTAGGGACTATGGCTACACCTTC.

The rearrangement links TRBV6-1 to TRBJ1-1; D not resolved. The germline V and J ends were trimmed by 8 bases and 1 base, with 5 bases remaining between them. CDR1 and CDR2 from the germline V gene are MNHNS and SASEGT. The length of the CDR3 is 11 residues. The CDR3: CASHRNTEAFF. The CDR3 DNA sequence: TGTGCCAGCCACAGGAACACTGAAGCTTTCTTT.

The gene calls are TRBV19 and TRBJ1-2; D gene ambiguous. Germline-derived CDR1 and CDR2 are LNHDA and SQIVND (reference sequence). The CDR3 contains 14 residues. Trimming took 2 bases from V and 4 from J, leaving 11 bases between them. CDR3 sequence: CASSIIGNIYGYTF. In DNA, the CDR3 is TGTGCCAGTAGTATAATCGGGAATATCTATGGCTACACCTTC.

This chain links TRBV27 with TRBJ1-1; D may be TRBD1 (6 bases). Trimming removed 10 bases at V and 10 bases at J, with 16 bases between. This CDR3 comprises 11 residues. Germline CDR1 is MNHEY and CDR2 is SMNVEV (reference sequence). CDR3 sequence reads: CATLDRSRAFF. CDR3 nucleotides: TGTGCCACCTTAGACAGGTCGAGAGCTTTCTTT.

This chain's CDR3 is CASSLEWGGDTQYF. For the CDR3, the DNA is TGTGCCAGCAGCTTGGAGTGGGGAGGGGATACGCAGTATTTT. V gene TRBV5-5 combines with J gene TRBJ2-3; the match to TRBD2 covers 7 bases. Per germline, CDR1 SGHKS and CDR2 YYEKEE (reference sequence). The junction had 4 bases not matched to a gene; V was cut back by 0 bases and J by 6 bases. This CDR3 spans 14 amino acids.